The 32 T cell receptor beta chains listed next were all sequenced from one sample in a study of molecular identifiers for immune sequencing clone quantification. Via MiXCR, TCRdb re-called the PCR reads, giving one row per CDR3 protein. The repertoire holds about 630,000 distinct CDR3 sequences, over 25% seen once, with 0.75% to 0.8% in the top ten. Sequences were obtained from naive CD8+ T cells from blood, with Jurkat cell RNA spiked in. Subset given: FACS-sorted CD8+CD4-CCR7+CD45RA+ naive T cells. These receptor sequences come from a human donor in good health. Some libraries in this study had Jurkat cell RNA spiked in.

CDR3 protein: CASSSKPSPGPDTQYF. The DNA for the CDR3 is TGTGCCAGTTCGAGCAAGCCCTCCCCGGGCCCAGATACGCAGTATTTT. This chain joins TRBV6-4 and TRBJ2-3; D remains ambiguous. Looked up from germline, CDR1 is MRHNA and CDR2 is SNTAGT. Deletions cut 9 bases from V and 4 bases from J, with 23 bases between. The CDR3 covers 16 residues.

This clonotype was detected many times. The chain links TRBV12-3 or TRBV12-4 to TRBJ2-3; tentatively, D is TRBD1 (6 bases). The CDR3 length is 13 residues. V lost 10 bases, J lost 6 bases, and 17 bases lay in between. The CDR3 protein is CATRDTLRDTQYF. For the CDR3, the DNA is TGTGCCACCCGGGACACCCTTCGGGATACGCAGTATTTT.

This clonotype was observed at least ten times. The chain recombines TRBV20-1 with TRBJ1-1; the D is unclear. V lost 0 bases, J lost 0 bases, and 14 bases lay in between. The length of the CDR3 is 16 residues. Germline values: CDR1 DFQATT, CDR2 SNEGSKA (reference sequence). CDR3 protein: CSAREYNWKMNTEAFF. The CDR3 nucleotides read TGCAGTGCTAGAGAGTACAACTGGAAAATGAACACTGAAGCTTTCTTT.

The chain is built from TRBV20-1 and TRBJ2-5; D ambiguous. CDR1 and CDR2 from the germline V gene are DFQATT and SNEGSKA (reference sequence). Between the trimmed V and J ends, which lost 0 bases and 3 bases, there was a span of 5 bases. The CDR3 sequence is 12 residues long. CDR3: CSARDCEETQYF. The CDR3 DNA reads TGCAGTGCTAGAGATTGTGAAGAGACCCAGTACTTC.

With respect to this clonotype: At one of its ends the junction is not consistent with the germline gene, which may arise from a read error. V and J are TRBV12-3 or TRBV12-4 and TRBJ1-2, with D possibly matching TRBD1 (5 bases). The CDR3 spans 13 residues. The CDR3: CASSSDRGSGCTF. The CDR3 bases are TGTGCCAGCAGCTCAGACAGAGGCTCTGGCTGCACCTTC.

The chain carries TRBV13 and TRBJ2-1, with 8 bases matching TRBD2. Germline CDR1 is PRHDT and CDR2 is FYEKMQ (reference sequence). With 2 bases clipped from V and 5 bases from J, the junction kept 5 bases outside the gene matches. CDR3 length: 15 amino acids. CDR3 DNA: TGTGCCAGCAGCTTATTGACTAGCGAGGACAATGAGCAGTTCTTC. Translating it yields CASSLLTSEDNEQFF.

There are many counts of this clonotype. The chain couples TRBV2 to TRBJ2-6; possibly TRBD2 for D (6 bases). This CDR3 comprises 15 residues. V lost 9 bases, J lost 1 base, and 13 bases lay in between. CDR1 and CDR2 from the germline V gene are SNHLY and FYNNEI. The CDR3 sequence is CASHPGESGANVLTF. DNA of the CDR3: TGTGCCAGTCACCCGGGGGAGTCTGGGGCCAACGTCCTGACTTTC. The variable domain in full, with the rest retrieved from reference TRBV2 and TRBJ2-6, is EPEVTQTPSHQVTQMGQEVILRCVPISNHLYFYWYRQILGQKVEFLVSFYNNEISEKSEIFDDQFSVERPDGSNFTLKIRSTKLEDSAMYFCASHPGESGANVLTFGAGSRLTVL.

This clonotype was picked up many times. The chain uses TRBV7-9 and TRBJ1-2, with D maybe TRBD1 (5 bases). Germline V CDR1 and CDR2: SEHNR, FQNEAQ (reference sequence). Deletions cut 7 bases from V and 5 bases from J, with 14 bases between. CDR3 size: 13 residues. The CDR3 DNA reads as TGTGCCAGCACCCCTCCGACAGTGTATGGCTACACCTTC. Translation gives CASTPPTVYGYTF.

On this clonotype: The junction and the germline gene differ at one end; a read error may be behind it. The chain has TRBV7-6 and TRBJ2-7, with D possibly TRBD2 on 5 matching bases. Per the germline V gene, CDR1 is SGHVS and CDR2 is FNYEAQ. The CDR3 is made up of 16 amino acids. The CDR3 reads CAGSGRDATSSYEQNF. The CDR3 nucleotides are TGTGCCGGCAGCGGCCGCGATGCGACGAGCTCCTACGAGCAGAACTTC.

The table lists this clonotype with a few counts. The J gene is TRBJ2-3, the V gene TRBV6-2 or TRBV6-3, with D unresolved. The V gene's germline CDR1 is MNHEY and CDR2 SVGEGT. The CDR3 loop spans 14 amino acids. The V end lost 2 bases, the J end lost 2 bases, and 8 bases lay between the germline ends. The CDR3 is CASSYDKYTDTQYF. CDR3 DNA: TGTGCCAGCAGTTACGACAAATACACAGATACGCAGTATTTT.

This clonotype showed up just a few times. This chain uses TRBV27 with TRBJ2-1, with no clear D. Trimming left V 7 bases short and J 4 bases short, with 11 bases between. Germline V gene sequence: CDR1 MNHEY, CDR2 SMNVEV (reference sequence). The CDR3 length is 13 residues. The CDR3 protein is CASTPMGYNEQFF. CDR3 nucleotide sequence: TGTGCCAGCACCCCAATGGGTTACAATGAGCAGTTCTTC.

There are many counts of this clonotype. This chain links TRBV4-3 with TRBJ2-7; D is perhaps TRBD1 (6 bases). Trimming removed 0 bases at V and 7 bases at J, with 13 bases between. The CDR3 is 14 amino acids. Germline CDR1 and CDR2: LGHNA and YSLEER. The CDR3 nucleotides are TGCGCCAGCAGCCAAGACCCAGGGGCGAGAGAGCAGTACTTC. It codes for CASSQDPGAREQYF.

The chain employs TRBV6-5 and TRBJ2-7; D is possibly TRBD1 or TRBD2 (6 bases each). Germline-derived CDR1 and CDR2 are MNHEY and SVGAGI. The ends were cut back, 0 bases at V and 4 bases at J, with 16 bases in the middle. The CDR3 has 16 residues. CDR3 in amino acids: CASSYSWRGSVYEQYF. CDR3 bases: TGTGCCAGCAGTTACTCGTGGAGGGGGTCGGTTTACGAGCAGTACTTC.

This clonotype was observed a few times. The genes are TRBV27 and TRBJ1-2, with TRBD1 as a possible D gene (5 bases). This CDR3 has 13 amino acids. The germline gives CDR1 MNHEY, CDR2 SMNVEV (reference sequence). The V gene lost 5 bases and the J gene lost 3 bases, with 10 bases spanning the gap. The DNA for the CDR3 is TGTGCCAGCAGTCCAGGGTTAGACTATGGCTACACCTTC. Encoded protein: CASSPGLDYGYTF.

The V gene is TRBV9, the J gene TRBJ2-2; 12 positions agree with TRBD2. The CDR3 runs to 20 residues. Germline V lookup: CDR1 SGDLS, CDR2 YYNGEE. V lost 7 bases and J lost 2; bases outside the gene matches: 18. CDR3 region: CASGTSGHQYPPKNTGELFF. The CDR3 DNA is TGTGCCAGCGGGACTAGCGGGCACCAATACCCACCCAAAAACACCGGGGAGCTGTTTTTT.

The DNA for the CDR3 is TGTGCCAGCACCGAGGGAGGGACCCTCTCTGGGGCCAACGTCCTGACTTTC. It translates to CASTEGGTLSGANVLTF. This sequence joins TRBV6-5 and TRBJ2-6; 7 bases match TRBD2. The CDR3 is 17 residues long. The V and J ends lost 7 bases and 0 bases, in that order; junction bases with no gene match: 9. Per the germline V gene, CDR1 is MNHEY and CDR2 is SVGAGI.

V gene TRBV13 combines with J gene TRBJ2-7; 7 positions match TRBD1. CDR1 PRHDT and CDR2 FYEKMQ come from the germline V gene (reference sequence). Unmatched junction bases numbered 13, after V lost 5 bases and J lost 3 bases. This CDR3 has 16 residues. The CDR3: CASSIRQGSQIYEQYF. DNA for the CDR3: TGTGCCAGCAGCATCAGACAGGGAAGCCAGATCTACGAGCAGTACTTC.

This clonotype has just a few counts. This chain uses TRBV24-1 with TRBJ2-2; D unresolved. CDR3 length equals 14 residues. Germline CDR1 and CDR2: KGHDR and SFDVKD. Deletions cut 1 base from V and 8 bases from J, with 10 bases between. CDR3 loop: CATSDFGPSGELFF. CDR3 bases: TGTGCCACCAGTGATTTTGGTCCGTCGGGGGAGCTGTTTTTT.

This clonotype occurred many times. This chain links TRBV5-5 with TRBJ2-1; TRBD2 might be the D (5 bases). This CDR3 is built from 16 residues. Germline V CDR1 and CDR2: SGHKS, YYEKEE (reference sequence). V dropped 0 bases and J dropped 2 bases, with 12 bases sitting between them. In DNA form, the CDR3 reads TGTGCCAGCAGCTTGGCCCGCGAGGGAACCTACAATGAGCAGTTCTTC. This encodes CASSLAREGTYNEQFF. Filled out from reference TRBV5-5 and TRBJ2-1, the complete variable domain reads DAGVTQSPTHLIKTRGQQVTLRCSPISGHKSVSWYQQVLGQGPQFIFQYYEKEERGRGNFPDRFSARQFPNYSSELNVNALLLGDSALYLCASSLAREGTYNEQFFGPGTRLTVL.

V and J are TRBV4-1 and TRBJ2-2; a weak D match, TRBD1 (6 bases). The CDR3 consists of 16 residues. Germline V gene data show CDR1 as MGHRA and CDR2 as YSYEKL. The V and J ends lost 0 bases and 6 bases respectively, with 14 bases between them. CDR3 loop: CASSQDWTASPGELFF. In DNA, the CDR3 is TGCGCCAGCAGCCAAGATTGGACAGCCTCCCCCGGGGAGCTGTTTTTT.

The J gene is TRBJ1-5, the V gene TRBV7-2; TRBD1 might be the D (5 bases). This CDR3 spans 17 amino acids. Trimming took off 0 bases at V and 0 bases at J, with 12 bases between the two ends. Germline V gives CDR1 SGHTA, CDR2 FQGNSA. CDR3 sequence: CASSLAAGTYSNQPQHF. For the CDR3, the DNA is TGTGCCAGCAGCTTAGCGGCAGGGACGTATAGCAATCAGCCCCAGCATTTT.

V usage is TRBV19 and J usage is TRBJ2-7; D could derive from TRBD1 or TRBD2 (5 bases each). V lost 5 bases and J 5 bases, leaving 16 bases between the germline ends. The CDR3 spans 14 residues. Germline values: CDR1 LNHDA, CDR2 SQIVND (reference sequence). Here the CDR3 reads CASSSRTRENEQYF. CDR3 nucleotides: TGTGCCAGTAGTTCCCGGACAAGGGAGAACGAGCAGTACTTC.

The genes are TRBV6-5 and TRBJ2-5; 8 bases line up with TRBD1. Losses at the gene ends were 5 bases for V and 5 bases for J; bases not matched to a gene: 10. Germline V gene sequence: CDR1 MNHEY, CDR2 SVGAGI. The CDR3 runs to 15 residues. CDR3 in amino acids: CASSGTGGSLETQYF. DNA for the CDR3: TGTGCCAGCAGTGGAACAGGGGGAAGTTTGGAGACCCAGTACTTC.

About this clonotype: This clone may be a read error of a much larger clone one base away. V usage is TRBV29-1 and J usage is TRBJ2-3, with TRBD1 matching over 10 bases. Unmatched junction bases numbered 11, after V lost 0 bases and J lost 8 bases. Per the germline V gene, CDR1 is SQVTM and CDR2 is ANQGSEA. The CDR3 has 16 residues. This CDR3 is CSVEDPGQGTAATQYF. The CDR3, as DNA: TGCAGCGTTGAAGACCCGGGACAGGGGACCGCAGCTACGCAGTATTTT.

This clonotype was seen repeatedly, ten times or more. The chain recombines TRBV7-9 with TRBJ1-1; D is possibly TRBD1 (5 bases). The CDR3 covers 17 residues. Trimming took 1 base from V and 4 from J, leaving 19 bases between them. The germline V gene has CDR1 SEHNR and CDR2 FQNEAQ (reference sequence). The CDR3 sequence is CASSLVRLMGVRTEAFF. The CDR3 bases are TGTGCCAGCAGCTTAGTCCGCCTGATGGGGGTCCGCACTGAAGCTTTCTTT.

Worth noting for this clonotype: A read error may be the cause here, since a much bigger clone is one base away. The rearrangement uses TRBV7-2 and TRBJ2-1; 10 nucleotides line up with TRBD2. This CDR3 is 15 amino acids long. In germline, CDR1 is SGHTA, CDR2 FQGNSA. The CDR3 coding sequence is TGTGCCAGCAGCTTATACGGACTAGCGGTCAATGAGCAGTCCTTC. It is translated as CASSLYGLAVNEQSF.

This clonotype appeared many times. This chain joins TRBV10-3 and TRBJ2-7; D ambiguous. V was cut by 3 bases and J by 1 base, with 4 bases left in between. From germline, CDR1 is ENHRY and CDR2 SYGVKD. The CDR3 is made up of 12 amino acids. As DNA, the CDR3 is TGTGCCATCAGTGACATATCCTACGAGCAGTACTTC. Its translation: CAISDISYEQYF.

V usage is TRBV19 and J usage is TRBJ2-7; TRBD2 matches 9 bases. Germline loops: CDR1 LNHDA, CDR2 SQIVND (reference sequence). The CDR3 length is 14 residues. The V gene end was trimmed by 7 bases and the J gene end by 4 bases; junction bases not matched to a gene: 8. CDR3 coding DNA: TGTGCCAGTACCTCCTCAAGCGGGGGGTACGAGCAGTACTTC. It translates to CASTSSSGGYEQYF.

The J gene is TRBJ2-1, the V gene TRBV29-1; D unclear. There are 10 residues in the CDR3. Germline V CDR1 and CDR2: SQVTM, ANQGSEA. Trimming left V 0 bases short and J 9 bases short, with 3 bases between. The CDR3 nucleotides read TGCAGCGTTGAAGATTGTGAGCAGTTCTTC. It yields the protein CSVEDCEQFF.

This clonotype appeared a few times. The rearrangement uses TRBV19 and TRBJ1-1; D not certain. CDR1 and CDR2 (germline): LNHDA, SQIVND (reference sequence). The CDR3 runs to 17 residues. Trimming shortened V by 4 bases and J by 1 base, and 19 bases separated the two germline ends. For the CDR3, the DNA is TGTGCCAGTAGTAGACCAGTAGTTTTCTCATCGAACACTGAAGCTTTCTTT. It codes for CASSRPVVFSSNTEAFF.

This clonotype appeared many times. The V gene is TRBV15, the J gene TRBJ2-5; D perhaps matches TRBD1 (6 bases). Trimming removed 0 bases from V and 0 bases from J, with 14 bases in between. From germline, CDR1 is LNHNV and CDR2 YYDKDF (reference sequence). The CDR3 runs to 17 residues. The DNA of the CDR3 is TGTGCCACCAGCAGAGAATATTGGACAGAGAACCAAGAGACCCAGTACTTC. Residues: CATSREYWTENQETQYF.

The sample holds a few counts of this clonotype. CDR3: CASSLFRRQETQYF. In DNA, the CDR3 is TGCGCCAGCAGCCTCTTCCGGAGGCAAGAGACCCAGTACTTC. This rearrangement joins TRBV10-2 to TRBJ2-5; maybe TRBD2 (5 bases). The CDR3 totals 14 residues. V gave up 6 bases and J gave up 2 bases, with 13 bases separating them. The germline CDR1 and CDR2 sequences are WSHSY and SAAADI.